The 24 T cell receptor beta chains presented below share a single source sample, sequenced in a study of OX40 agonist ivuxolimab in advanced cancers. Libraries were prepared by immunoSEQ multiplex PCR; TCRdb keeps only in-frame clonotypes and omits some of them. The sample comprises about 59,000 clones, 84% of which are singletons, and approximately 2% rests with the top ten. Sequences were derived from CD4+ or CD8+ T cells sorted from blood, sampled in a trial of the OX40 agonist ivuxolimab. The receptors were sampled from an adult with an advanced solid tumor such as melanoma, head and neck, liver or kidney cancer.

The chain combines TRBV9 with TRBJ1-1; D unresolved. CDR3 size: 14 residues. The V end lost 1 base, the J end lost 2 bases, and 9 bases lay between the germline ends. Germline V lookup: CDR1 SGDLS, CDR2 YYNGEE. CDR3 loop: CASSVMSTNTEAFF. The CDR3 region has the DNA TGTGCCAGCAGCGTAATGAGTACCAACACTGAAGCTTTCTTT.

The chain couples TRBV2 to TRBJ2-3; D is possibly TRBD2 (5 bases). The CDR3 is 14 residues long. The germline V gene encodes CDR1 SNHLY and CDR2 FYNNEI. Deletions cut 0 bases from V and 2 bases from J, with 6 bases between. The CDR3 coding sequence is TGTGCCAGCAGTGAAGCCGACTACACAGATACGCAGTATTTT. Protein sequence: CASSEADYTDTQYF.

The rearrangement joins TRBV4-1 to TRBJ1-2; TRBD1 matches at 8 bases. Germline-derived CDR1 and CDR2 are MGHRA and YSYEKL. J was trimmed by 4 bases and V by 0 bases; bases with no gene match: 10. The length of the CDR3 is 17 residues. The CDR3 spells CASSQDRGQGEIYGYTF. CDR3 nucleotides: TGCGCCAGCAGCCAAGATCGCGGACAGGGTGAGATCTATGGCTACACCTTC.

V is TRBV4-1 and J is TRBJ1-5; no clear D. Germline V CDR1 and CDR2: MGHRA, YSYEKL. The V and J ends lost 0 bases and 9 bases respectively, with 15 bases between them. The CDR3 totals 15 residues. The CDR3 DNA is TGCGCCAGCAGCCAAGATCCAACGACCGGCCGGCCCCAGCATTTT. Residues: CASSQDPTTGRPQHF.

The chain is built from TRBV6-1 and TRBJ2-1; the D gene is possibly TRBD2 (6 bases). V shed 4 bases and J shed 6 bases, with 16 bases lying between them. The germline CDR1 and CDR2 sequences are MNHNS and SASEGT. This CDR3 is 15 amino acids long. CDR3 region: CASSVGGASSNEQFF. The CDR3 DNA reads as TGTGCCAGCAGTGTGGGGGGAGCGTCATCCAATGAGCAGTTCTTC.

The chain is built from TRBV9 and TRBJ1-5; D possibly corresponds to TRBD1 (5 bases). The CDR3 loop spans 14 amino acids. Trimming took off 0 bases at V and 15 bases at J, with 19 bases between the two ends. The germline V gene encodes CDR1 SGDLS and CDR2 YYNGEE. DNA for the CDR3: TGTGCCAGCAGCGTAGAACCATCAGGGTGGGGAATGCATTTT. This translates into CASSVEPSGWGMHF.

V is TRBV5-1 and J is TRBJ2-5, with D tentatively TRBD2 (6 bases). From germline, CDR1 is SGHRS and CDR2 YFSETQ. The CDR3 loop spans 15 amino acids. V was cut by 2 bases and J by 0 bases, with 11 bases left in between. The CDR3 sequence: CASSFSGVNQETQYF. CDR3 bases: TGCGCCAGCAGCTTTTCGGGGGTAAACCAAGAGACCCAGTACTTC.

This clone was recorded once. The gene calls are TRBV9 and TRBJ2-7; 9 bases are shared with TRBD1. The germline CDR1 and CDR2 sequences are SGDLS and YYNGEE. The CDR3 has 15 amino acids. Unmatched junction bases numbered 8, after V lost 3 bases and J lost 4 bases. CDR3 sequence (DNA): TGTGCCAGCAGCGCAGAGGACAGGGGCGAGTACGAGCAGTACTTC. The encoded protein is CASSAEDRGEYEQYF.

The count of this clone is one. The rearrangement joins TRBV6-5 to TRBJ2-1; D may match TRBD1 or TRBD2 (6 bases each). This CDR3 has 15 amino acids. CDR1 is MNHEY, CDR2 SVGAGI, per germline. Trimming took off 6 bases at V and 0 bases at J, with 12 bases between the two ends. The CDR3 here is CASRPGADSYNEQFF. CDR3 coding DNA: TGTGCCAGCAGGCCGGGGGCCGACTCCTACAATGAGCAGTTCTTC.

This clone showed up just a few times. The CDR3 DNA sequence: TGTGCCAGCAGCCCCCATGCACAGGGGTGGAAGCCCCAGCATTTT. Its translation is CASSPHAQGWKPQHF. The chain uses TRBV5-5 and TRBJ1-5; TRBD1 matches at 7 bases. The CDR3 has 15 residues. V shed 4 bases, J shed 8 bases, and the junction held 12 bases outside the gene matches. Germline CDR1 reads SGHKS; CDR2 reads YYEKEE (reference sequence). The entire variable domain, with the rest obtained from reference TRBV5-5 and TRBJ1-5, is as follows: DAGVTQSPTHLIKTRGQQVTLRCSPISGHKSVSWYQQVLGQGPQFIFQYYEKEERGRGNFPDRFSARQFPNYSSELNVNALLLGDSALYLCASSPHAQGWKPQHFGDGTRLSIL.

The chain employs TRBV7-3 and TRBJ2-2; D is unclear. The germline V gene encodes CDR1 SGHTA and CDR2 FQGTGA. Trimming took off 5 bases at V and 0 bases at J, with 7 bases between the two ends. The CDR3 has 14 residues. For the CDR3, the DNA is TGTGCCAGCAGCCCAAGACCGAACACCGGGGAGCTGTTTTTT. Protein: CASSPRPNTGELFF.

The CDR3 here is CASSTYRGNEQFF. Written as DNA, the CDR3 is TGTGCCAGTAGTACCTACAGGGGTAATGAGCAGTTCTTC. The gene calls are TRBV19 and TRBJ2-1; 7 bases match TRBD1. V shed 4 bases, J shed 7 bases, and the junction held 4 bases outside the gene matches. The CDR3 has 13 residues. Germline CDR1 is LNHDA and CDR2 is SQIVND (reference sequence).

The CDR3 coding sequence is TGTGCCAGCAGCACCGGGACTAGCGGGACCAGGCAGTTCTTC. Translating gives CASSTGTSGTRQFF. The gene calls are TRBV11-2 and TRBJ2-1, with TRBD2 identical over 13 bases. This CDR3 has 14 amino acids. The V gene end was trimmed by 5 bases and the J gene end by 12 bases; junction bases not matched to a gene: 7. Germline V gives CDR1 SGHAT, CDR2 FQNNGV.

V and J are TRBV19 and TRBJ1-2; 7 bases are shared with TRBD1. Germline lookup yields CDR1 LNHDA and CDR2 SQIVND (reference sequence). Trimming removed 4 bases from V and 4 bases from J; junction bases left unmatched: 6. The CDR3 consists of 14 residues. The CDR3 protein is CASSSTGAGYGYTF. The CDR3 DNA follows: TGTGCCAGTAGTAGCACAGGGGCCGGCTATGGCTACACCTTC.

The rearrangement joins TRBV11-2 to TRBJ1-1, with 10 bases fitting TRBD1. J lost 11 bases, V lost 1 base, and 4 bases had no gene match. Germline V lookup: CDR1 SGHAT, CDR2 FQNNGV. This CDR3 has 13 amino acids. CDR3 protein: CASSLGGQGHAFF. CDR3 coding DNA: TGTGCCAGCAGCTTAGGGGGACAGGGGCACGCTTTCTTT.

This clone was recorded once. This chain uses TRBV5-1 with TRBJ2-2; 8 positions match TRBD2. Losses at the gene ends were 0 bases for V and 0 bases for J; bases not matched to a gene: 1. Germline V gene data show CDR1 as SGHRS and CDR2 as YFSETQ. The CDR3 has 16 residues. This CDR3 is CASSLVAGSNTGELFF. The CDR3 bases are TGCGCCAGCAGCTTGGTAGCGGGATCGAACACCGGGGAGCTGTTTTTT.

The V and J genes are TRBV5-4 and TRBJ2-1; 7 nucleotides agree with TRBD1. The germline gives CDR1 SGHNT, CDR2 YYREEE (reference sequence). V lost 4 bases to trimming and J lost 8 bases; unmatched junction nucleotides: 6. The CDR3 has 13 residues. The CDR3 is CASSPDRADEQFF. The CDR3 DNA reads as TGTGCCAGCAGCCCCGACAGGGCCGATGAGCAGTTCTTC.

The genes are TRBV30 and TRBJ1-5, with 8 bases aligning to TRBD1. The V and J ends lost 5 bases and 7 bases, in that order; junction bases with no gene match: 10. From germline, CDR1 is GTSNPN and CDR2 SVGIG (reference sequence). The CDR3 extends over 14 amino acids. CDR3 DNA: TGTGCCTGGGGGACAGGTAGGGAAGGACAGCCCCAGCATTTT. Translated: CAWGTGREGQPQHF.

The chain employs TRBV19 and TRBJ2-5; D is perhaps TRBD1 (5 bases). The length of the CDR3 is 13 residues. Trimming shortened V by 6 bases and J by 0 bases, and 8 bases separated the two germline ends. Germline CDR1 reads LNHDA; CDR2 reads SQIVND (reference sequence). The chain's CDR3 is CASRGAYQETQYF. In nucleotides, the CDR3 is TGTGCCAGTAGAGGGGCGTACCAAGAGACCCAGTACTTC.

This clone showed up just once. V and J are TRBV2 and TRBJ2-7, with D possibly being TRBD2 (7 bases). Germline-derived CDR1 and CDR2 are SNHLY and FYNNEI. Trimming stripped 7 bases from V and 6 bases from J, with 31 bases between. The CDR3 loop spans 18 amino acids. The CDR3 region has the DNA TGTGCCAGCACCCGCTCTGGGGGCGGGAGTGGGGGCGGGGGCGAGCAGTACTTC. Residues: CASTRSGGGSGGGGEQYF.

The chain joins TRBV5-1 to TRBJ2-5, with TRBD1 identical over 12 bases. V shed 4 bases, J shed 5 bases, and the junction held 6 bases outside the gene matches. Germline V gene data show CDR1 as SGHRS and CDR2 as YFSETQ. The CDR3 is 15 residues long. CDR3 residues: CASSPGTGGGETQYF. The CDR3 DNA sequence: TGCGCCAGCAGCCCCGGGACAGGGGGCGGGGAGACCCAGTACTTC.

This chain joins TRBV5-6 and TRBJ2-7; D is unclear. Germline CDR1 SGHDT, CDR2 YYEEEE. The V gene lost 0 bases and the J gene lost 2 bases, with 6 bases spanning the gap. The CDR3 runs to 13 residues. CDR3 region: CASSLDIPYEQYF. CDR3 DNA sequence: TGTGCCAGCAGCTTGGATATACCCTACGAGCAGTACTTC.

The chain couples TRBV28 to TRBJ1-2; no clear D. Germline CDR1 is MDHEN and CDR2 is SYDVKM. This CDR3 is 13 amino acids long. The germline V and J ends were trimmed by 5 bases and 7 bases, with 14 bases remaining between them. The CDR3 loop reads CASSKGLRGGYTF. DNA for the CDR3: TGTGCCAGCAGTAAGGGTCTTCGCGGTGGCTACACCTTC.

For the CDR3, the DNA is TGCGCCAGCAGCTTGGTGGGGGGAGGGACTGAAGCTTTCTTT. Its translation is CASSLVGGGTEAFF. The genes are TRBV5-1 and TRBJ1-1; weak D call: TRBD1 (5 bases). Trimming stripped 0 bases from V and 5 bases from J, with 11 bases between. This CDR3 has 14 residues. CDR1 is SGHRS and CDR2 is YFSETQ in the germline V gene.